The clone carrying this T cell receptor beta chain appeared a few times. Its antigen is still unknown. This sample is part of a study of T cells after yellow fever vaccination. Study-wide findings and caveats: Abundant clonotypes (contaminants from the bulk population) could be present in FACS-sorted repertoires. Peak timing came faster in the weaker secondary response, day 5 versus 15. At approximately 95% for CD4 and roughly 87% for CD8, most primary-vaccination clones showed up again after the booster.

In TCRdb, the 5' RACE reads were re-called with MiXCR into one record per CDR3 protein. This sample carries 200,000 to 250,000 distinct CDR3 sequences, 6% to 7.5% of them seen once, and the ten largest clones take around 0.9%. The germline CDR1 and CDR2 sequences are DFQATT and SNEGSKA (reference sequence). Trimming shortened V by 3 bases and J by 6 bases, and 18 bases separated the two germline ends. The CDR3 runs to 14 residues. The source was CD4+ T cells sorted from PBMCs, collected 15 days after the yellow fever booster vaccination. The TCR originated in a man under 40 who received the YFV17D yellow fever vaccine. V is TRBV20-1 and J is TRBJ2-7; D possibly matches TRBD1 or TRBD2 (6 bases each). CDR3: CSARNLTRGLEQYF. The DNA of the CDR3 is TGCAGTGCTAGGAACCTGACTCGGGGGCTCGAGCAGTACTTC.